A single sample gave rise to the 3 T cell receptor beta chains below, sequenced in a study of blood T cell repertoires in COVID-19. The assay was immunoSEQ multiplex PCR, and TCRdb's table has in-frame clones only and misses some. Here the sample spans some 300,000 clones, approximately 89% being singletons. The sequencing sample was made of PBMCs or T cells enriched from blood (not recorded which). These receptors all come from a middle-aged woman who had recovered from COVID-19.

The chain couples TRBV7-9 to TRBJ2-2, with D hard to call. CDR1 is SEHNR and CDR2 is FQNEAQ in the germline V gene (reference sequence). CDR3 length: 15 amino acids. V gave up 2 bases and J gave up 6 bases, with 13 bases separating them. CDR3 residues: CASSLMAGQAGELFF. The CDR3 DNA sequence: TGTGCCAGCAGCTTAATGGCAGGTCAAGCCGGGGAGCTGTTTTTT.

CDR3 residues: CASSPFGQGNVYNEQFF. CDR3 nucleotides: TGTGCCAGCTCACCATTTGGACAGGGGAACGTTTACAATGAGCAGTTCTTC. The chain employs TRBV18 and TRBJ2-1, with TRBD1 matching 9 bases. The CDR3 consists of 17 residues. Germline loops: CDR1 KGHSH, CDR2 LQKENI. V gave up 2 bases and J gave up 4 bases; unmatched junction bases: 9.

V usage is TRBV4-3 and J usage is TRBJ2-7, with D possibly matching TRBD2 (6 bases). Germline CDR1 and CDR2: LGHNA and YSLEER. The CDR3 loop spans 15 amino acids. Between the trimmed V and J ends, which lost 2 bases and 0 bases, there was a span of 11 bases. The CDR3 nucleotides read TGCGCCAGCAGCCAACAACCGGGAGTCTCCTACGAGCAGTACTTC. Residues: CASSQQPGVSYEQYF.